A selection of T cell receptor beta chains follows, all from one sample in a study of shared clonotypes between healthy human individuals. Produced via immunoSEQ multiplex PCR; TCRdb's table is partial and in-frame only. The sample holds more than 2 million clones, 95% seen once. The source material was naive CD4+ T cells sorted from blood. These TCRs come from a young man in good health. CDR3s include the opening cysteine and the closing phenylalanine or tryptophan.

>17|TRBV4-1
CASSQEGSGYSYNEQFF
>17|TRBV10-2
CASNGSGRRRGTGELFF
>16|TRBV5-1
CASSMDPSSSYNEQFF
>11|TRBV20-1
CSAPRTDTQYF
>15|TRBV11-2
CASSLGAGKNTEAFF
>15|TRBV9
CASSVGGDSGNTIYF
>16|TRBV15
CATSRDAVSSNQPQHF
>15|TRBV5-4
CASSPAGGQADTQYF
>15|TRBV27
CASSSYRGADYEQYF
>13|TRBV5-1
CASRYAENTEAFF
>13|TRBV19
CASRDRGQYEQYF
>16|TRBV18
CASSPPGQGISYGYTF